This TCR beta chain was sequenced during a study of T-cell reconstitution after alpha-beta-depleted transplantation in children. V was pared by 7 bases and J by 3 bases, with 17 bases between. Germline V gives CDR1 MNHNS, CDR2 SASEGT. The CDR3 loop spans 15 amino acids. Unique molecular identifiers were incorporated when the TCRbeta library was constructed. From the PCR reads, TCRdb called clonotypes with MiXCR, one entry per CDR3 protein. The sample yields about 360,000 distinct CDR3 sequences, roughly 14% seen once. The source was PBMCs, collected from the stem cell graft. The source of this sequence is a human donor who donated a stem cell graft to a child with Fanconi anemia. V is TRBV6-1 and J is TRBJ2-3, with D perhaps matching TRBD1 (8 bases). CDR3 amino acids: CASTLDRGGTDTQYF. CDR3 nucleotides: TGTGCCAGCACCCTCGACAGGGGAGGGACAGATACGCAGTATTTT.